Listed below are T cell receptor beta chains from one sample, sequenced in a study of blood T cell repertoires in COVID-19. TCRdb keeps only in-frame clones here, not all; method: immunoSEQ multiplex PCR. The profile covers some 66,000 clones, with about 94% appearing a single time and 2.9% taken by the ten largest. The sequencing input was peripheral blood. All receptors come from a man aged 70 or older with active COVID-19. CDR3s include the opening cysteine and the closing phenylalanine or tryptophan. D genes are given only for firm matches. The size entry is marked missing in some rows and otherwise reads once, few, many or a size class.

len,j_gene,abundance,d_gene,v_gene,CDR3aa,CDR3nt
10,TRBJ1-2,-,-,TRBV20-1,CSARASTFSF,TGCAGTGCTAGGGCCAGTACATTTTCCTTC
15,TRBJ1-4,-,-,TRBV25-1,CASRETTTGSEKLFF,TGTGCCAGCCGAGAGACAACCACAGGAAGTGAAAAACTGTTTTTT
14,TRBJ2-5,-,TRBD2,TRBV20-1,CSASPGTSYETQYF,TGCAGTGCTAGTCCCGGGACTAGTTATGAGACCCAGTACTTC
16,TRBJ1-5,-,-,TRBV19,CASSPRDVVSNQPQHF,TGTGCCAGTAGCCCGAGGGATGTTGTCAGCAATCAGCCCCAGCATTTT
15,TRBJ2-5,-,-,TRBV7-2,CASRPSVGGVETQYF,TGTGCCAGCAGACCCTCGGTGGGTGGAGTGGAGACCCAGTACTTC
15,TRBJ1-3,-,-,TRBV18,CASSLQGISGNTIYF,TGTGCCAGCTCACTCCAGGGGATCTCTGGAAACACCATATATTTT
16,TRBJ2-1,-,TRBD1,TRBV19,CASSISTGSSYNEQFF,TGTGCCAGTAGTATATCGACAGGGAGCTCCTACAATGAGCAGTTCTTC
15,TRBJ2-2,-,TRBD2,TRBV7-9,CASSFRAGGTGELFF,TGTGCCAGCAGCTTCAGGGCGGGGGGCACCGGGGAGCTGTTTTTT
18,TRBJ1-3,few,-,TRBV18,CASSPLMFTVSSGNTIYF,TGTGCCAGCTCACCACTTATGTTTACGGTGAGCTCTGGAAACACCATATATTTT
13,TRBJ2-1,-,TRBD2,TRBV28,CASNLAGRNEQFF,TGTGCCAGCAACCTAGCGGGGAGAAATGAGCAGTTCTTC
14,TRBJ1-2,-,-,TRBV5-1,CASRAVTTNYGYTF,TGCGCCAGCAGGGCGGTTACTACTAACTATGGCTACACCTTC
12,TRBJ2-7,once,-,TRBV2,CASSDDIYEQYF,TGTGCCAGCAGTGATGACATCTACGAGCAGTACTTC
15,TRBJ2-3,once,TRBD1,TRBV5-1,CASSLGDRGTDTQYF,TGCGCCAGCAGCTTGGGGGACAGGGGCACAGATACGCAGTATTTT
13,TRBJ1-5,-,-,TRBV5-8,CASSLGQIVPQHF,TGTGCCAGCAGCTTGGGCCAGATTGTGCCCCAGCATTTT
14,TRBJ1-4,-,TRBD1,TRBV2,CASRGQGSEEKLFF,TGTGCCAGCAGGGGACAGGGTTCTGAAGAAAAACTGTTTTTT
12,TRBJ2-5,-,TRBD1,TRBV12-3/TRBV12-4,CASSSDRGLQYF,TGTGCCAGCAGTTCCGACAGGGGACTCCAGTACTTC
15,TRBJ2-3,-,TRBD2,TRBV20-1,CSASPPSGGEDTQYF,TGCAGTGCTAGTCCACCTAGCGGGGGGGAAGATACGCAGTATTTT
14,TRBJ2-3,-,TRBD2,TRBV28,CASSTFTGGDTQYF,TGTGCCAGCTCCACCTTTACGGGGGGAGATACGCAGTATTTT
16,TRBJ1-5,once,TRBD1,TRBV4-1,CASSHRDRGSNQPQHF,TGCGCCAGCAGCCACCGGGACAGGGGCAGCAATCAGCCCCAGCATTTT
14,TRBJ1-4,-,-,TRBV18,CASSPGAANEKLFF,TGTGCCAGCTCACCAGGGGCCGCTAATGAAAAACTGTTTTTT
15,TRBJ2-7,-,TRBD1,TRBV18,CASSSGTGSNYEQYF,TGTGCCAGCTCGTCCGGGACAGGGAGCAACTACGAGCAGTACTTC
15,TRBJ1-1,-,-,TRBV18,CASSPGGIGTTEAFF,TGTGCCAGCTCACCAGGGGGGATCGGGACCACTGAAGCTTTCTTT
15,TRBJ2-3,-,TRBD2,TRBV6-5,CASSYVAGGWDTQYF,TGTGCCAGCAGTTACGTAGCGGGGGGTTGGGATACGCAGTATTTT
13,TRBJ2-2,-,-,TRBV4-2,CASSRGLDGELFF,TGTGCCAGCAGCCGGGGACTCGACGGGGAGCTGTTTTTT
16,TRBJ1-1,-,TRBD1,TRBV7-3,CASSNRQGRMDTEAFF,TGTGCCAGCAGCAACCGACAGGGTCGGATGGACACTGAAGCTTTCTTT
15,TRBJ1-3,-,TRBD1,TRBV19,CASSTGTENGNTIYF,TGTGCCAGTAGTACGGGGACAGAGAATGGAAACACCATATATTTT
11,TRBJ2-4,-,-,TRBV20-1,CSANQGNIQYF,TGCAGTGCTAACCAGGGAAACATTCAGTACTTC
14,TRBJ2-3,-,-,TRBV5-1,CASSLGPSTDTQYF,TGCGCCAGCAGCTTGGGGCCTAGCACAGATACGCAGTATTTT
16,TRBJ2-3,-,TRBD2,TRBV5-1,CASSLVLAGGTDTQYF,TGCGCCAGCAGCTTGGTTCTAGCGGGGGGAACAGATACGCAGTATTTT
14,TRBJ2-3,-,TRBD2,TRBV7-2,CASSPGLSTDTQYF,TGTGCCAGCAGCCCGGGACTATCAACAGATACGCAGTATTTT
16,TRBJ2-7,-,TRBD2,TRBV4-1,CASSPGGAGPGDEQYF,TGCGCCAGCAGCCCCGGGGGAGCGGGGCCTGGGGACGAGCAGTACTTC
14,TRBJ1-2,-,-,TRBV7-2,CASSLRTERNGYTF,TGTGCCAGCAGCTTAAGGACAGAGCGAAATGGCTACACCTTC
15,TRBJ2-2,-,TRBD2,TRBV6-5,CASSRGGTNTGELFF,TGTGCCAGCAGCCGGGGAGGGACCAACACCGGGGAGCTGTTTTTT
14,TRBJ2-7,once,TRBD2,TRBV2,CASSLGGSLYEQYF,TGTGCCAGCAGCCTCGGGGGGTCCCTCTACGAGCAGTACTTC
15,TRBJ1-3,-,-,TRBV19,CASSTTSGSGNTIYF,TGTGCCAGTAGTACAACCTCAGGCTCTGGAAACACCATATATTTT
14,TRBJ2-7,-,-,TRBV18,CASSPTEKNYEQYF,TGTGCCAGCTCGCCGACGGAGAAAAATTACGAGCAGTACTTC
16,TRBJ2-3,-,-,TRBV7-9,CASISSAGLSTDTQYF,TGTGCCAGCATCTCCTCGGCGGGGTTAAGCACAGATACGCAGTATTTT